This TCR beta chain was captured by sequencing in a study of blood T cells in healthy people across ages. Alongside a J-beta primer mix, a sample-barcoded 5' primer served in a second PCR lasting roughly 7 to 11 cycles. TCRdb re-analysed the 5' RACE reads in MiXCR, keeping a single row per CDR3 protein. The top ten hold around 18% of the sample, which has fewer than 1,000,000 distinct CDR3 sequences, about half seen once. Germline V gene sequence: CDR1 SQVTM, CDR2 ANQGSEA. Trimming cost V 6 bases and J 2 bases, with 9 bases left between them. This CDR3 spans 12 amino acids. This chain connects TRBV29-1 to TRBJ2-3; TRBD1 is a possible D gene (6 bases). The specimen sequenced was blood. The receptor's source is an elderly man in good health. CDR3 coding DNA: TGCAGCGTGGGACAAGTCACAGATACGCAGTATTTT. Its protein product is CSVGQVTDTQYF.